Shown below are 31 T cell receptor beta chains from a single sample sequenced in a study of graft-versus-host responses after intestinal transplantation. No antigen has been identified for these receptors. This table comes from immunoSEQ multiplex PCR, and its TCRdb copy is limited to in-frame clones, with some not included. The repertoire consists of 90,000 to 130,000 clones, with 93% occurring once and the leading ten covering about 0.51%. Source: unstimulated CD8+ T cells sorted from spleen or lymph node cells, taken before intestinal transplant. The receptors derive from a human donor who received an intestinal transplant.

The chain recombines TRBV4-1 with TRBJ2-7, with D perhaps given as TRBD1 or TRBD2 (6 bases each). This CDR3 contains 14 residues. Germline-derived CDR1 and CDR2 are MGHRA and YSYEKL. V was pared by 4 bases and J by 3 bases, with 13 bases between. The CDR3 DNA follows: TGCGCCAGCAGCCGGGGGGCCGGAGACTACGAGCAGTACTTC. This sequence encodes CASSRGAGDYEQYF.

The J gene is TRBJ2-7, the V gene TRBV7-9; D gene ambiguous. Germline assignment: CDR1 SEHNR and CDR2 FQNEAQ (reference sequence). V was pared by 6 bases and J by 1 base, with 16 bases between. The CDR3 covers 15 residues. The CDR3 is CASSSTLADSYEQYF. DNA of the CDR3: TGTGCCAGCAGTTCCACTTTAGCCGATTCCTACGAGCAGTACTTC.

J is TRBJ1-5 and V is TRBV5-1; TRBD1 matches 7 bases. The CDR3 is made up of 17 amino acids. Germline V gene sequence: CDR1 SGHRS, CDR2 YFSETQ. V lost 2 bases and J lost 1; bases outside the gene matches: 9. Here the CDR3 DNA reads TGCGCCAGCAGCTTTCGGACAGGACCCTTGAGCAATCAGCCCCAGCATTTT. This encodes CASSFRTGPLSNQPQHF.

The rearrangement links TRBV10-3 to TRBJ2-1; 9 nucleotides align to TRBD2. V shed 4 bases, J shed 8 bases, and the junction held 6 bases outside the gene matches. Germline V gene data show CDR1 as ENHRY and CDR2 as SYGVKD. This CDR3 region has 14 residues. The CDR3 loop reads CAISAASGTDEQFF. Here the CDR3 DNA reads TGTGCCATCAGTGCAGCTAGCGGGACTGATGAGCAGTTCTTC.

The V call is TRBV11-2, the J call TRBJ1-1; the D is unclear. The CDR3 contains 14 residues. Per germline, CDR1 SGHAT and CDR2 FQNNGV. Trimming shortened V by 1 base and J by 1 base, and 7 bases separated the two germline ends. The DNA of the CDR3 is TGTGCCAGCAGCTTAGGGGCGTCGAACACTGAAGCTTTCTTT. Protein: CASSLGASNTEAFF. Full variable domain (rest looked up from reference TRBV11-2 and TRBJ1-1): EAGVAQSPRYKIIEKRQSVAFWCNPISGHATLYWYQQILGQGPKLLIQFQNNGVVDDSQLPKDRFSAERLKGVDSTLKIQPAKLEDSAVYLCASSLGASNTEAFFGQGTRLTVV.

This rearrangement joins TRBV4-1 to TRBJ2-1; 7 nucleotides align to TRBD2. V gave up 1 base and J gave up 4 bases; unmatched junction bases: 7. CDR3 size: 16 residues. CDR1 is MGHRA and CDR2 is YSYEKL in the germline V gene. The CDR3 DNA sequence: TGCGCCAGCAGCCAAGTCGCTGCGGGAGCGTACAATGAGCAGTTCTTC. It yields the protein CASSQVAAGAYNEQFF.

The V and J genes are TRBV11-2 and TRBJ2-7; tentatively, D is TRBD1 or TRBD2 (5 bases each). The CDR3 length is 16 residues. Between the trimmed V and J ends, which lost 5 bases and 2 bases, there was a span of 19 bases. Germline V gene sequence: CDR1 SGHAT, CDR2 FQNNGV. CDR3 loop: CASSHSDSGTAYEQYF. DNA of the CDR3: TGTGCCAGCAGCCACTCCGATTCCGGGACCGCCTACGAGCAGTACTTC. The variable domain in full, with the rest retrieved from reference TRBV11-2 and TRBJ2-7, is EAGVAQSPRYKIIEKRQSVAFWCNPISGHATLYWYQQILGQGPKLLIQFQNNGVVDDSQLPKDRFSAERLKGVDSTLKIQPAKLEDSAVYLCASSHSDSGTAYEQYFGPGTRLTVT.

V and J are TRBV9 and TRBJ2-5, with TRBD2 identical over 8 bases. The CDR3 length is 14 residues. The trim removed 4 bases at V and 5 bases at J, leaving 7 bases unmatched. Germline-derived CDR1 and CDR2 are SGDLS and YYNGEE. The chain's CDR3 is CASSPGLGRETQYF. As DNA, the CDR3 is TGTGCCAGCAGCCCGGGACTAGGGAGGGAGACCCAGTACTTC. The whole variable domain, filled in from reference TRBV9 and TRBJ2-5, reads DSGVTQTPKHLITATGQRVTLRCSPRSGDLSVYWYQQSLDQGLQFLIQYYNGEERAKGNILERFSAQQFPDLHSELNLSSLELGDSALYFCASSPGLGRETQYFGPGTRLLVL.

The chain couples TRBV9 to TRBJ2-7, with unresolved D. The V gene lost 2 bases and the J gene lost 0 bases, with 15 bases spanning the gap. The CDR3 has 16 residues. Germline V CDR1 and CDR2: SGDLS, YYNGEE. The CDR3 coding sequence is TGTGCCAGCAGCGTCTCCCCTTACAGCGACTCCTACGAGCAGTACTTC. Translated: CASSVSPYSDSYEQYF.

There are a few counts of this clone. This chain joins TRBV30 and TRBJ2-1, with a possible D match to TRBD1 (6 bases). In germline, CDR1 is GTSNPN, CDR2 SVGIG (reference sequence). The V end lost 0 bases, the J end lost 8 bases, and 14 bases lay between the germline ends. The CDR3 is made up of 14 amino acids. CDR3 nucleotides: TGTGCCTGGAGTGTATCTGTGGGGGCGGATGAGCAGTTCTTC. It codes for CAWSVSVGADEQFF.

This chain links TRBV19 with TRBJ1-2; D not certain. The CDR3 covers 13 residues. V gave up 7 bases and J gave up 6 bases, with 15 bases separating them. Germline lookup yields CDR1 LNHDA and CDR2 SQIVND (reference sequence). The CDR3 spells CASTLGGLNGYTF. The CDR3 nucleotides read TGTGCCAGTACCCTTGGAGGCCTAAATGGCTACACCTTC. The full variable domain, in which reference TRBV19 and TRBJ1-2 provide the parts outside the CDR3, is DGGITQSPKYLFRKEGQNVTLSCEQNLNHDAMYWYRQDPGQGLRLIYYSQIVNDFQKGDIAEGYSVSREKKESFPLTVTSAQKNPTAFYLCASTLGGLNGYTFGSGTRLTVV.

V and J are TRBV6-1 and TRBJ2-3, with 9 positions matching TRBD1. The CDR3 runs 16 residues. Germline V gives CDR1 MNHNS, CDR2 SASEGT. J gave up 4 bases and V 3 bases, and 8 bases lay outside the gene matches. Written as DNA, the CDR3 is TGTGCCAGCAGTGAGGACGGGACAGGGAGGTCAGATACGCAGTATTTT. Its translation: CASSEDGTGRSDTQYF.

The chain carries TRBV27 and TRBJ2-1; 11 bases line up with TRBD1. With V trimmed by 7 bases and J by 7 bases, 6 bases remained unmatched. The length of the CDR3 is 14 residues. Germline V gives CDR1 MNHEY, CDR2 SMNVEV (reference sequence). The CDR3 is CASTPGTGGNEQFF. The CDR3, as DNA: TGTGCCAGCACCCCAGGGACAGGGGGGAATGAGCAGTTCTTC.

J is TRBJ1-1 and V is TRBV30; weak D call: TRBD1 (6 bases). CDR3 length: 15 residues. Germline-derived CDR1 and CDR2 are GTSNPN and SVGIG (reference sequence). Trimming removed 0 bases at V and 5 bases at J, with 16 bases between. The CDR3 DNA reads as TGTGCCTGGAGTGTCCTAACCGGGGGCCGGACTGAAGCTTTCTTT. This sequence encodes CAWSVLTGGRTEAFF.

The chain joins TRBV6-5 to TRBJ2-1, with 7 nucleotides matching TRBD2. CDR1 is MNHEY, CDR2 SVGAGI, per germline. The J segment lost 10 bases and the V segment lost 6 bases, leaving 15 bases of the junction unmatched. The CDR3 runs to 15 residues. CDR3 sequence reads: CASRPLAALGGEQFF. The CDR3 DNA follows: TGTGCCAGCAGGCCCCTAGCGGCTCTCGGAGGGGAGCAGTTCTTC.

The chain is built from TRBV11-2 and TRBJ1-2; no clear D gene. The CDR3 spans 15 residues. Germline V CDR1 and CDR2: SGHAT, FQNNGV. V gave up 2 bases and J gave up 1 base, with 11 bases separating them. The CDR3: CASSLKREFNYGYTF. CDR3 nucleotide sequence: TGTGCCAGCAGCTTAAAGAGGGAATTTAACTATGGCTACACCTTC.

The chain is built from TRBV5-1 and TRBJ2-2, with 8 bases identical to TRBD1. The CDR3 loop spans 18 amino acids. The V gene end was trimmed by 0 bases and the J gene end by 4 bases; junction bases not matched to a gene: 11. From germline, CDR1 is SGHRS and CDR2 YFSETQ. In DNA, the CDR3 is TGCGCCAGCAGCTTGGCGGGACAGGCTATTGGGAGCACCGGGGAGCTGTTTTTT. This sequence encodes CASSLAGQAIGSTGELFF. Full variable domain (missing parts from reference TRBV5-1 and TRBJ2-2): KAGVTQTPRYLIKTRGQQVTLSCSPISGHRSVSWYQQTPGQGLQFLFEYFSETQRNKGNFPGRFSGRQFSNSRSEMNVSTLELGDSALYLCASSLAGQAIGSTGELFFGEGSRLTVL.

The chain couples TRBV27 to TRBJ2-1; 9 positions agree with TRBD1. V lost 7 bases to trimming and J lost 3 bases; unmatched junction nucleotides: 7. The germline gives CDR1 MNHEY, CDR2 SMNVEV (reference sequence). The CDR3 consists of 15 residues. Here the CDR3 reads CASTPGTGYYNEQFF. CDR3 sequence (DNA): TGTGCCAGCACCCCCGGGACAGGGTACTACAATGAGCAGTTCTTC.

The chain couples TRBV27 to TRBJ2-2, with D perhaps TRBD1 or TRBD2 (5 bases each). This CDR3 contains 14 residues. The germline V gene encodes CDR1 MNHEY and CDR2 SMNVEV (reference sequence). Deletions cut 3 bases from V and 15 bases from J, with 20 bases between. DNA for the CDR3: TGTGCCAGCAGTTTCCGCGATGGGACCGCACCCATGTTTTTT. Protein sequence: CASSFRDGTAPMFF.

This clone was seen only once. The chain recombines TRBV6-5 with TRBJ2-1; D perhaps matches TRBD2 (5 bases). Germline-derived CDR1 and CDR2 are MNHEY and SVGAGI. Deletions cut 10 bases from V and 11 bases from J, with 15 bases between. CDR3 length equals 11 residues. CDR3 nucleotides: TGTGCCACCAGAGTATCGGGGAAGCAGTTCTTC. It is translated as CATRVSGKQFF.

The V call is TRBV2, the J call TRBJ2-5; D is ambiguous. TRBJ2-7 explains the end of the DNA better; the J call may be wrong. CDR1 SNHLY and CDR2 FYNNEI come from the germline V gene. This CDR3 contains 13 residues. The CDR3 is CASIVPQKYEQYF. Here the CDR3 DNA reads TGTGCCAGCATCGTCCCCCAGAAGTACGAGCAGTACTTC.

To note about this clone: This CDR3 is also generated by other DNA sequences in the sample. The chain has TRBV10-2 and TRBJ2-1, with D possibly TRBD2 on 6 matching bases. Germline CDR1 reads WSHSY; CDR2 reads SAAADI. The V end lost 1 base, the J end lost 9 bases, and 13 bases lay between the germline ends. The CDR3 spans 14 residues. The CDR3: CASSEYLASGEQFF. In DNA form, the CDR3 reads TGCGCCAGCAGTGAGTACCTAGCGTCCGGTGAGCAGTTCTTC.

This chain uses TRBV4-1 with TRBJ2-1; 14 nucleotides align to TRBD2. J was trimmed by 6 bases and V by 3 bases; bases with no gene match: 7. The CDR3 is 17 amino acids. The germline CDR1 and CDR2 sequences are MGHRA and YSYEKL. CDR3 sequence: CASSHSGLAGAINEQFF. DNA of the CDR3: TGCGCCAGCAGCCATTCGGGACTAGCGGGAGCTATCAATGAGCAGTTCTTC.

The chain links TRBV4-1 to TRBJ1-2; D gene ambiguous. CDR1 and CDR2 from the germline V gene are MGHRA and YSYEKL. V was shortened by 2 bases and J by 3 bases, with 7 bases between the two germline ends. There are 13 residues in the CDR3. CDR3 coding DNA: TGCGCCAGCAGCCAAACCGGATACTATGGCTACACCTTC. It is translated as CASSQTGYYGYTF.

The chain has TRBV7-2 and TRBJ2-7, with TRBD1 as a possible D gene (8 bases). This CDR3 is 17 amino acids long. V shed 1 base and J shed 3 bases, with 19 bases lying between them. The germline V gene has CDR1 SGHTA and CDR2 FQGNSA. In nucleotides, the CDR3 is TGTGCCAGCAGCTTAGGCTGGGCGACAGGGGAGGGCTACGAGCAGTACTTC. It codes for CASSLGWATGEGYEQYF.

V gene TRBV29-1 combines with J gene TRBJ1-1; unclear D gene. Trimming pared 3 bases from V and 1 base from J, leaving 6 bases between. Germline CDR1 and CDR2: SQVTM and ANQGSEA. The CDR3 loop spans 12 amino acids. The CDR3 loop reads CSVEKENTEAFF. The CDR3 DNA reads TGCAGCGTTGAGAAGGAGAACACTGAAGCTTTCTTT.

The rearrangement joins TRBV29-1 to TRBJ2-1; D is uncertain. Per the germline V gene, CDR1 is SQVTM and CDR2 is ANQGSEA. Trimming removed 6 bases from V and 5 bases from J, with 5 bases in between. The length of the CDR3 is 10 residues. In DNA form, the CDR3 reads TGCAGCGTGGATGACAATGAGCAGTTCTTC. Its translation: CSVDDNEQFF.

The gene calls are TRBV25-1 and TRBJ2-3; D call uncertain. This CDR3 is 11 amino acids long. Germline V gene lookup returns CDR1 MGHDK and CDR2 SYGVNS. V was clipped by 5 bases and J by 6 bases, with 6 bases between them. The CDR3 spells CASSRRDTQYF. Written as DNA, the CDR3 is TGTGCCAGCAGTCGCCGGGATACGCAGTATTTT.

This clone came up once. V usage is TRBV6-1 and J usage is TRBJ2-7, with TRBD1 matching over 7 bases. The CDR3 is 15 residues long. With V trimmed by 4 bases and J by 2 bases, 8 bases remained unmatched. Germline CDR1 reads MNHNS; CDR2 reads SASEGT. This CDR3 reads CASSGLTGMPYEQYF. DNA for the CDR3: TGTGCCAGCAGTGGACTGACAGGGATGCCCTACGAGCAGTACTTC.

The chain recombines TRBV5-8 with TRBJ2-3; 11 positions agree with TRBD2. CDR3 length: 15 amino acids. Trimming took 1 base from V and 6 from J; bases not matched to a gene: 4. Germline CDR1 reads SGHTS; CDR2 reads YDEGEE. The CDR3 region has the DNA TGTGCCAGCAGCTTGACTAGCGGGAGTGGGGATACGCAGTATTTT. Its protein product is CASSLTSGSGDTQYF.

CDR3 residues: CASSSLSSGRVYEQYF. The CDR3 nucleotides are TGTGCCAGCAGTTCCCTGTCTAGCGGGAGGGTGTACGAGCAGTACTTC. The chain carries TRBV28 and TRBJ2-7; 12 bases line up with TRBD2. The CDR3 consists of 16 residues. Looked up from germline, CDR1 is MDHEN and CDR2 is SYDVKM. Trimming at V came to 4 bases and at J to 4 bases, leaving 8 bases not matched to a gene. The whole variable domain, remainder taken from reference TRBV28 and TRBJ2-7, is DVKVTQSSRYLVKRTGEKVFLECVQDMDHENMFWYRQDPGLGLRLIYFSYDVKMKEKGDIPEGYSVSREKKERFSLILESASTNQTSMYLCASSSLSSGRVYEQYFGPGTRLTVT.